The 9 T cell receptor beta chains given below trace back to one sample, sequenced in a study of blood T cell repertoires in COVID-19. This table comes from immunoSEQ multiplex PCR, and its TCRdb copy is limited to in-frame clones, with some not included. The data show around 100,000 clones, with roughly 81% seen just once and 1.1% to 1.5% held by the top ten. Sequencing was performed on peripheral blood. These receptors came from a man aged 40-50 years with acute or convalescent COVID-19.

CDR3 DNA sequence: TGTGCCAGCAGTGAATATTTCAGCGGGAGGTTGGTTGAGCAGTTCTTC. It codes for CASSEYFSGRLVEQFF. The rearrangement uses TRBV25-1 and TRBJ2-1; TRBD2 aligns across 9 bases. This CDR3 region has 16 residues. CDR1 is MGHDK, CDR2 SYGVNS, per germline. V dropped 0 bases and J dropped 9; count of bases not matched to a gene: 9.

V gene TRBV5-1 combines with J gene TRBJ2-3, with 14 positions matching TRBD2. CDR3 size: 20 residues. The V segment lost 3 bases and the J segment 3 bases; nucleotides outside the gene matches: 15. Germline CDR1 is SGHRS and CDR2 is YFSETQ. The CDR3 DNA is TGCGCCAGCAGCTCGACCGGGACTAGCGGGAGATTGAGCGGAACAGATACGCAGTATTTT. Encoded protein: CASSSTGTSGRLSGTDTQYF. The full variable domain, rest sourced from reference TRBV5-1 and TRBJ2-3, is KAGVTQTPRYLIKTRGQQVTLSCSPISGHRSVSWYQQTPGQGLQFLFEYFSETQRNKGNFPGRFSGRQFSNSRSEMNVSTLELGDSALYLCASSSTGTSGRLSGTDTQYFGPGTRLTVL.

This chain uses TRBV11-2 with TRBJ1-5, with a possible D match to TRBD1 (5 bases). V shed 3 bases and J shed 9 bases, with 21 bases lying between them. The CDR3 length is 16 residues. Germline values: CDR1 SGHAT, CDR2 FQNNGV. The CDR3 protein is CASSLGRFNVFLPQHF. In DNA, the CDR3 is TGTGCCAGCAGCTTGGGGCGGTTTAATGTATTTTTGCCCCAGCATTTT.

The chain has TRBV2 and TRBJ2-3; weak D call: TRBD2 (5 bases). The V gene's germline CDR1 is SNHLY and CDR2 FYNNEI. This CDR3 has 14 residues. V lost 7 bases, J lost 1 base, and 12 bases lay in between. CDR3 amino acids: CASKVYGGTDTQYF. Written as DNA, the CDR3 is TGTGCCAGCAAAGTATACGGGGGCACAGATACGCAGTATTTT.

The rearrangement uses TRBV11-2 and TRBJ1-1, with D perhaps TRBD1 (6 bases). Trimming took 5 bases from V and 1 from J, leaving 17 bases between them. Germline values: CDR1 SGHAT, CDR2 FQNNGV. The CDR3 covers 16 residues. The CDR3 nucleotides are TGTGCCAGCAGCCATCTCGGGGGGCCGGGGAACACTGAAGCTTTCTTT. It encodes CASSHLGGPGNTEAFF.

CDR3 nucleotide sequence: TGTGCCAGCAGCAGGGAGGAAACCTACGAGCAGTACTTC. Protein product: CASSREETYEQYF. The chain joins TRBV21-1 to TRBJ2-7; TRBD2, the table's D call, lacks a check against the DNA. TRBV21-1 is listed as a pseudogene. CDR3 length: 13 amino acids.

In its sample, this clone was seen once. V and J are TRBV21-1 and TRBJ2-3; the table gives TRBD2 as D, unverified against the DNA. TRBV21-1 counts as a pseudogene. The CDR3 covers 18 residues. The CDR3 loop reads CASSFTGTSGGGTDTQYF. In DNA, the CDR3 is TGTGCCAGCTCTTTCACCGGGACTAGCGGGGGAGGCACAGATACGCAGTATTTT.

The chain employs TRBV6-2 or TRBV6-3 and TRBJ1-2; D might be TRBD1 (5 bases). CDR1 and CDR2 (germline): MNHEY, SVGEGT. V lost 5 bases and J lost 7, with 8 bases in between. CDR3 length: 11 amino acids. The CDR3 DNA reads TGTGCCAGCAGTGCCAGGGTTGGCTACACCTTC. It yields the protein CASSARVGYTF.

The genes are TRBV3-1 (or the pseudogene TRBV3-2) and TRBJ2-7; maybe TRBD2 (5 bases). This CDR3 contains 15 residues. The V gene lost 5 bases and the J gene lost 0 bases, with 14 bases spanning the gap. CDR1 is LGHDT, CDR2 YNNKEL, per germline (reference sequence). CDR3 DNA: TGTGCCAGCAGCGATTGGCGGGCGGGCTCCTACGAGCAGTACTTC. Protein sequence: CASSDWRAGSYEQYF.